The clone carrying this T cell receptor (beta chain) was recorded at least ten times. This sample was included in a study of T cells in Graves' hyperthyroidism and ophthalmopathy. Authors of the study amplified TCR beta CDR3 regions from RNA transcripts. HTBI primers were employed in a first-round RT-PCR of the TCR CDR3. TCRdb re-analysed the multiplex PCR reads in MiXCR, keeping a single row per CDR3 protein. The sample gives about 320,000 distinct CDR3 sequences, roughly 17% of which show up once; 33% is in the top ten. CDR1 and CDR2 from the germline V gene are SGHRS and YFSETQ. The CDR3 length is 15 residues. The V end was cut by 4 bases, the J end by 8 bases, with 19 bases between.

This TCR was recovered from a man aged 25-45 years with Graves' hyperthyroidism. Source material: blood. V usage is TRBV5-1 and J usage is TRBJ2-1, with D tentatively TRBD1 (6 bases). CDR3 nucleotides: TGCGCCAGCAGCGAAGACAGGCCAACCTGGGATGAGCAGTTCTTC. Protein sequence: CASSEDRPTWDEQFF. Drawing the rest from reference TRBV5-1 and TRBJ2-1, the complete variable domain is KAGVTQTPRYLIKTRGQQVTLSCSPISGHRSVSWYQQTPGQGLQFLFEYFSETQRNKGNFPGRFSGRQFSNSRSEMNVSTLELGDSALYLCASSEDRPTWDEQFFGPGTRLTVL.